What follows is one TCR beta chain and its context. This clonotype was counted a few times. The target of this receptor is not known. Given a much more abundant clone one base away, this may be a read error. Donors were a few dozen systemically healthy Caucasian individuals from Russia aged 6 to 90 years. Each donor gave around 9 milliliters of peripheral blood, collected into EDTA-treated Vacutainer tubes. PBMCs were isolated by Ficoll-Paque density-gradient centrifugation, with at least 6 million obtained per sample. Total RNA, at least 6 micrograms per sample, was extracted from PBMCs with Trizol reagent. For every donor, flow cytometry on a PBMC aliquot measured the percentage of naive CD45RAhigh/CD27high T cells. Preparation of the library involved 5' RACE. TCRdb shows the sequencer as Illumina HiSeq 2500. A second PCR of about 7 to 12 cycles was performed with a sample-barcoded 5' primer and a J-beta primer mix. A unique molecular identifier was introduced onto each TCR beta cDNA molecule by a template-switch 5' adaptor carrying 12 random nucleotides. Each sample yielded at least 2.5 million CDR3-containing paired-end reads. All of the RNA was converted into first-strand cDNA using the Mint cDNA synthesis kit, with a TRBC-specific oligonucleotide serving as the primer. Following uracil-DNA glycosylase treatment, all cDNA underwent a first 18-cycle PCR with the universal primers M1SS and BC2_uni_R. For the original study's pipeline: For normalization, 1 million high-quality reads, each with a distinct molecular identifier, were randomly selected from each sample. Reads with shared molecular identifiers were discarded instead of being binned into consensus sequences. MiTCR, set to a Q25 quality threshold and the strictest error-elimination algorithm, was used for CDR3 identification, clonotype clustering and error correction. A nonparametric unseen species model with Euler transformation was used to estimate lower-bound total TCR beta diversity. TCRdb passed the public sequencing reads through fastp at Q25 and MiXCR, retaining productive beta sequences. When rows share a CDR3 protein, they turn into one entry using the most common DNA and genes. V and J calls and clone size were set by TCRdb, not the authors. For this sample there are around 1,000,000 distinct CDR3 sequences; around two fifths appear just once. The ten largest make up around 14% of the sample.

V and J are trimmed by 4 bases and 3 bases, and the gene matches miss 4 bases of the junction. As encoded in the germline V gene (reference sequence), CDR1 is MNHEY while CDR2 is SMNVEV. From the cysteine up to the phenylalanine, the CDR3 has a length of 14 residues. Only the CDR3 DNA stays, 42 bases, in frame from base 1. This sample is part of a study of blood T cells in healthy people across ages (dated by TCRdb to 2013 to 2016). As for the study more broadly: In model experiments, template switching captured roughly one uniquely barcoded TCR beta cDNA molecule for every two T cells. To avoid experimental bias, donors of different ages were distributed randomly across sequencing lanes. The study measured age-related changes in TCR beta repertoire diversity using deep sequencing normalized with unique cDNA molecular identifiers. Donors were grouped into four age groups: young (average approximately 15 years), middle-aged (under 40), aged (62) and long-lived (approximately 82). For two donors (one aged 18 to 29 and one aged 80 or older), the study analyzed two additional independent replicas of 1 million unique cDNA reads from the same blood draw. The full study reports these points: Because donor CMV infection status was unknown, age-related changes in expanded clonotypes were potentially confounded. Total diversity estimates from one million sequenced T cells were considered lower bounds and underestimates. Bulk unsorted PBMC profiling prevented conclusive comparison of naive and antigen-experienced compartments. Compared with the aged group, more naive CD4+ T cells, fewer expanded clones and increased TCR diversity were shown by the long-lived group, suggesting age selection. The percentage of naive T cells measured by flow cytometry correlated strongly with observed TCR beta diversity. As age increased, observed TCR beta diversity per million T cells dropped in a roughly linear way, and a significant reduction was already evident by age 40.

Sequencing was done on a sample of blood. The chain couples TRBV27 to TRBJ2-7, with 9 junctional bases fitting TRBD1. This TCR derives from a man aged 18 to 30 in good health. CDR3 protein: CASSYGTGYYEQYF. The DNA is TGTGCCAGCAGTTACGGGACAGGGTACTACGAGCAGTACTTC.